The 5 T cell receptor beta chains listed next were all sequenced from one sample in a study of cytomegalovirus exposure and HLA in healthy donors. The primer mix had 60 Vbeta and 13 Jbeta primers. Assay: immunoSEQ multiplex PCR; the TCRdb copy retains only in-frame clones and omits some. The data hold a few hundred thousand clones, with 70% to 80% observed a single time. Sequenced: PBMCs. All receptors derive from a man aged 40-50 years in good health and CMV-seronegative.

The CDR3 region is CASSKGGRKDEQYF. CDR3 DNA sequence: TGTGCCAGCAGTAAAGGCGGGAGGAAGGACGAGCAGTACTTC. The chain links TRBV2 to TRBJ2-7, with 8 positions matching TRBD2. Germline CDR1 and CDR2: SNHLY and FYNNEI. V lost 5 bases to trimming and J lost 5 bases; unmatched junction nucleotides: 8. This CDR3 spans 14 amino acids. Using reference TRBV2 and TRBJ2-7 for the parts outside the CDR3, the full variable domain is EPEVTQTPSHQVTQMGQEVILRCVPISNHLYFYWYRQILGQKVEFLVSFYNNEISEKSEIFDDQFSVERPDGSNFTLKIRSTKLEDSAMYFCASSKGGRKDEQYFGPGTRLTVT.

V gene TRBV29-1 combines with J gene TRBJ1-2; D unresolved. The CDR3 covers 11 residues. The germline gives CDR1 SQVTM, CDR2 ANQGSEA. Deletions cut 5 bases from V and 7 bases from J, with 11 bases between. The chain's CDR3 is CSVPGARGYTF. The CDR3 DNA reads as TGCAGCGTTCCAGGCGCCCGTGGCTACACCTTC.

On this clone: The sample contains more than one DNA sequence encoding this CDR3. The V gene is TRBV9, the J gene TRBJ1-1, with TRBD1 matching 7 bases. The CDR3 loop spans 14 amino acids. Germline trimming cut 4 bases from V and 3 bases from J; bases unmatched to any gene: 6. Germline loops: CDR1 SGDLS, CDR2 YYNGEE. This CDR3 is CASSPRQGDTEAFF. DNA for the CDR3: TGTGCCAGCAGCCCCCGACAGGGTGACACTGAAGCTTTCTTT. Filled out from reference TRBV9 and TRBJ1-1, the complete variable domain reads DSGVTQTPKHLITATGQRVTLRCSPRSGDLSVYWYQQSLDQGLQFLIQYYNGEERAKGNILERFSAQQFPDLHSELNLSSLELGDSALYFCASSPRQGDTEAFFGQGTRLTVV.

The CDR3 loop reads CASSLDRVSADTQYF. The CDR3 bases are TGTGCCAGCAGCTTGGACAGGGTTTCAGCAGATACGCAGTATTTT. V and J are TRBV11-1 and TRBJ2-3; 8 bases match TRBD1. This CDR3 has 15 amino acids. V was pared by 3 bases and J by 4 bases, with 6 bases of the junction left unmatched. Germline V gene sequence: CDR1 SGHAT, CDR2 FQDESV (reference sequence).

This chain uses TRBV11-2 with TRBJ1-2; D is uncertain. The CDR3 has 11 residues. V lost 5 bases and J 8 bases, leaving 9 bases between the germline ends. Germline loops: CDR1 SGHAT, CDR2 FQNNGV. The CDR3 DNA follows: TGTGCCAGCAGCCCCGGCAGGGGCTACACCTTC. Translation: CASSPGRGYTF.